This T cell receptor (beta chain) was observed in a study of T cell repertoires in cytomegalovirus infection. Turning to the study itself: Indications came from public TCR beta signatures; they pointed to CMV infection and to a matching HLA type. Study-wide results and limits: Clonotype analysis showed dominance of the ex vivo response by HLA-C-restricted CMV-specific TCR beta clonotypes.

TCRdb fed the reads into MiXCR, producing one record per CDR3 protein. The sample lists a few hundred thousand distinct CDR3 sequences, approximately 13% occurring once. This clonotype was picked up many times. Antigen specificity is unknown. The CDR3 contains 12 residues. Trimming stripped 2 bases from V and 3 bases from J, with 3 bases between. The germline gives CDR1 SGHDT, CDR2 YYEEEE. The sample was PBMCs. The TCR comes from a human donor in good health (CMV status not recorded). Some clones in this sample may be carry-over from other donors' samples. V gene TRBV5-6 combines with J gene TRBJ1-5; the D is unclear. The CDR3 coding sequence is TGTGCCAGCAGCTTTCCCAATCAGCCCCAGCATTTT. This sequence encodes CASSFPNQPQHF.